The entry that follows covers one T cell receptor beta chain sequence. This record belongs to a study of blood T cell repertoires in COVID-19. Whole-study context: The United States, Italy and Spain were the sources of the acute and convalescent COVID-19 samples. PBMCs, B-cell-depleted T cells, or T cells were the source of the cDNA or gDNA that made up the material.

As originally analysed: Using reference gene primer amplification, nucleated cell counts were estimated. Clones were sequenced by immunoSEQ multiplex PCR, and TCRdb holds only the in-frame ones, with some missing. That table is the source of V, J and clone size, and D and trimming were worked out from the DNA. The data contain 90,000 to 150,000 clones, roughly 85% of them seen just once; the ten biggest clones take up roughly a tenth. Germline V gives CDR1 SGHNT, CDR2 YENEEA. The CDR3 spans 15 residues. J was trimmed by 2 bases and V by 5 bases; bases with no gene match: 4. This clonotype originated in a man older than 75 with acute or convalescent COVID-19. What was sequenced was peripheral blood. This chain uses TRBV11-3 with TRBJ2-3, with 10 bases that match TRBD2. CDR3 region: CASSPSGGATDTQYF. The CDR3 bases are TGTGCCAGCAGCCCGAGCGGGGGGGCCACAGATACGCAGTATTTT.